This T cell receptor beta chain was found in a study of cytomegalovirus exposure and HLA in healthy donors. Study outcomes and limitations: In vitro work confirmed that a few CMV-associated chains recognize CMV antigens. A later examination showed that TCR association rates differed by HLA locus, with DRB1 most and HLA-C fewest.

Germline V CDR1 and CDR2: MNHEY, SMNVEV (reference sequence). CDR3 length: 15 residues. V was clipped by 5 bases and J by 8 bases, with 18 bases between them. Comment on this clone: Antigen specificity is unknown.

The PCR ran on 60 Vbeta and 13 Jbeta primers. Produced via immunoSEQ multiplex PCR; TCRdb's table is partial and in-frame only. This repertoire shows about 160,000 clones, almost 80% found once; its top ten account for about 0.93%. The chain is built from TRBV27 and TRBJ1-4, with D uncertain. Sample: PBMCs. The receptor comes from a woman aged 45 to 65 in good health and CMV-seropositive. The CDR3 DNA is TGTGCCAGCAGTCCGACATTACTGAGCCCAGAAAAACTGTTTTTT. Amino acid sequence: CASSPTLLSPEKLFF.